This T cell receptor (beta chain) was identified in a study of cytomegalovirus exposure and HLA in healthy donors. General observations from the study: Per published reports, the classifier diagnosed cytomegalovirus status with high specificity and sensitivity.

Germline lookup yields CDR1 SEHNR and CDR2 FQNEAQ (reference sequence). V was pared by 4 bases and J by 3 bases, with 5 bases of the junction left unmatched. This CDR3 has 15 residues. As regards this clone: Its antigen is still unknown.

Researchers ran the PCR with 60 Vbeta and 13 Jbeta primers. The table came from immunoSEQ multiplex PCR; TCRdb's copy has only in-frame clones and leaves some out. This sample has 120,000 to 150,000 clones; approximately 80% occur once, and the top ten carry around 4.9%. The source material was PBMCs. The TCR sequence derives from a male donor in good health and CMV-seronegative. The rearrangement uses TRBV7-9 and TRBJ1-2; 10 bases are shared with TRBD1. The CDR3 DNA follows: TGTGCCAGCAGCTCCGACAGGGGGCTTGACTATGGCTACACCTTC. Amino acids: CASSSDRGLDYGYTF.